This TCR beta chain was identified during a study of blood T cells in healthy people across ages. Each donor supplied around 10 milliliters of peripheral blood. Total RNA amounts of at least 6 micrograms were extracted per sample. Trimming took 0 bases from V and 2 from J, leaving 8 bases between them. The CDR3 is 14 amino acids. Germline V CDR1 and CDR2: SGDLS, YYNGEE. PCR was performed a second time for about 6 to 12 cycles using a sample-barcoded 5' primer and a J-beta primer mix. Every cDNA was tagged by a template-switch adaptor with 12 random nucleotides. TCRdb reprocessed the 5' RACE reads via MiXCR and lists one record per CDR3 protein. The table lists fewer than 2 million distinct CDR3 sequences, 30% to 40% of them singletons. Notes on the study in general: While age rose, TCR beta diversity per million T cells dropped in a roughly linear way.

A word on this clonotype: Its antigen is not known.

Sequencing used blood. This chain joins TRBV9 and TRBJ1-1; unclear D gene. The receptor was isolated from a human donor in good health. CDR3 residues: CASSVGWGNTEAFF. In DNA form, the CDR3 reads TGTGCCAGCAGCGTAGGGTGGGGTAACACTGAAGCTTTCTTT.